The 21 T cell receptor beta chains in this list originate from one sample, sequenced in a study of blood T cell repertoires in COVID-19. TCRdb keeps only in-frame clones here, not all; method: immunoSEQ multiplex PCR. This table has hundreds of thousands of clones, about 90% appearing once. Sequencing was performed on PBMCs or T cells enriched from blood (not recorded which). The receptors stem from a woman younger than 45 who had recovered from COVID-19.

The chain links TRBV5-1 to TRBJ1-1; D is unclear. Germline V gives CDR1 SGHRS, CDR2 YFSETQ. The CDR3 length is 14 residues. The V and J ends lost 1 base and 1 base respectively, with 8 bases between them. This chain's CDR3 is CASSLFNSNTEAFF. The CDR3, as DNA: TGCGCCAGCAGCTTGTTTAATTCGAACACTGAAGCTTTCTTT.

The V call is TRBV11-2, the J call TRBJ1-5, with 10 bases matching TRBD1. Trimming at V came to 7 bases and at J to 4 bases, leaving 7 bases not matched to a gene. The CDR3 has 15 residues. The germline V gene encodes CDR1 SGHAT and CDR2 FQNNGV. CDR3 DNA sequence: TGTGCCAGCATCCTCCGGGACAGGGGTAATCAGCCCCAGCATTTT. Translation gives CASILRDRGNQPQHF.

The J gene is TRBJ1-1, the V gene TRBV11-1, with 10 nucleotides matching TRBD1. The CDR3 is 15 amino acids. CDR1 and CDR2 from the germline V gene are SGHAT and FQDESV (reference sequence). Trimming took 6 bases from V and 8 from J; bases not matched to a gene: 12. CDR3 coding DNA: TGTGCCAGCAGTCAAACGACAGGGGGCCGGGCGGAAGCTTTCTTT. Its translation is CASSQTTGGRAEAFF.

This rearrangement joins TRBV19 to TRBJ1-2, with D possibly TRBD1 on 5 matching bases. This CDR3 contains 15 residues. V was cut by 7 bases and J by 4 bases, with 19 bases left in between. Looked up from germline, CDR1 is LNHDA and CDR2 is SQIVND (reference sequence). The CDR3 bases are TGTGCCAGTACCCAACCCCCGGGGGAATTCTATGGCTACACCTTC. This encodes CASTQPPGEFYGYTF.

This chain uses TRBV14 with TRBJ2-1; TRBD2 matches at 8 bases. The CDR3 has 14 residues. J gave up 2 bases and V 4 bases, and 1 base lay outside the gene matches. Germline V gene data show CDR1 as SGHDN and CDR2 as FVKESK. The chain's CDR3 is CASSPGGAYNEQFF. The CDR3 DNA reads as TGTGCCAGCAGCCCCGGGGGGGCCTACAATGAGCAGTTCTTC.

This clone was seen a handful of times. V is TRBV5-1 and J is TRBJ2-2; 7 bases match TRBD1. Trimming at V came to 10 bases and at J to 7 bases, leaving 16 bases not matched to a gene. There are 15 residues in the CDR3. CDR1 is SGHRS and CDR2 is YFSETQ in the germline V gene. CDR3 sequence reads: CACTPGQTSLGELFF. CDR3 in DNA: TGCGCCTGCACCCCGGGACAGACGTCTCTCGGGGAGCTGTTTTTT.

V and J are TRBV5-5 and TRBJ1-1; D is perhaps TRBD1 (6 bases). From germline, CDR1 is SGHKS and CDR2 YYEKEE (reference sequence). This CDR3 has 18 amino acids. V was cut by 0 bases and J by 3 bases, with 21 bases left in between. The DNA for the CDR3 is TGTGCCAGCAGCTTGGTACTATTCTTCGGGGAGGGGGACACTGAAGCTTTCTTT. As protein: CASSLVLFFGEGDTEAFF.

V usage is TRBV19 and J usage is TRBJ2-1; 9 positions match TRBD2. The V segment lost 3 bases and the J segment 0 bases; nucleotides outside the gene matches: 18. CDR1 and CDR2 (germline): LNHDA, SQIVND (reference sequence). The CDR3 length is 21 residues. CDR3 sequence reads: CASSIGLFSSGASSSYNEQFF. The CDR3 DNA is TGTGCCAGTAGTATTGGTCTATTCTCTAGCGGGGCTTCAAGCTCCTACAATGAGCAGTTCTTC. Full variable domain (missing parts from reference TRBV19 and TRBJ2-1): DGGITQSPKYLFRKEGQNVTLSCEQNLNHDAMYWYRQDPGQGLRLIYYSQIVNDFQKGDIAEGYSVSREKKESFPLTVTSAQKNPTAFYLCASSIGLFSSGASSSYNEQFFGPGTRLTVL.

The CDR3 nucleotides are TGTGCCAGCAGCCAAAACTCCTACGAGCAGTACTTC. This translates into CASSQNSYEQYF. The chain is built from TRBV5-4 and TRBJ2-7; no definite D call. Germline V CDR1 and CDR2: SGHNT, YYREEE (reference sequence). The V end lost 4 bases, the J end lost 0 bases, and 5 bases lay between the germline ends. This CDR3 comprises 12 residues.

The sample holds one count of this clone. The chain recombines TRBV30 with TRBJ1-5; possibly TRBD1 for D (5 bases). V was cut by 0 bases and J by 11 bases, with 14 bases left in between. CDR3 size: 13 residues. CDR1 is GTSNPN, CDR2 SVGIG, per germline (reference sequence). CDR3 nucleotide sequence: TGTGCCTGGAGTGTCAGGGTAGATGGCTCCCAGCATTTT. Its protein is CAWSVRVDGSQHF.

This chain joins TRBV6-5 and TRBJ1-1; possible D gene TRBD1, 6 bases. The CDR3 runs 13 residues. Trimming left V 7 bases short and J 1 base short, with 10 bases between. CDR1 and CDR2 from the germline V gene are MNHEY and SVGAGI. DNA of the CDR3: TGTGCCAGCATAAAACAGGGGAACACTGAAGCTTTCTTT. Protein product: CASIKQGNTEAFF.

This chain uses TRBV28 with TRBJ1-5; weak D call: TRBD1 (6 bases). CDR1 is MDHEN, CDR2 SYDVKM, per germline. The CDR3 is 19 amino acids. Trimming took 8 bases from V and 3 from J, leaving 29 bases between them. CDR3 sequence reads: CASRPPRPGGGLLNQPQHF. CDR3 sequence (DNA): TGTGCCAGCCGGCCCCCCCGGCCCGGGGGGGGGCTCCTCAATCAGCCCCAGCATTTT.

The chain joins TRBV5-1 to TRBJ1-5; D might be TRBD1 (6 bases). The V end lost 1 base, the J end lost 2 bases, and 10 bases lay between the germline ends. The V gene's germline CDR1 is SGHRS and CDR2 YFSETQ. The CDR3 length is 15 residues. The CDR3, as DNA: TGCGCCAGCAGCTTGATTGGGGGCGGCAATCAGCCCCAGCATTTT. Protein product: CASSLIGGGNQPQHF.

CDR3 sequence: CATSREGGGQPQHF. In DNA, the CDR3 is TGTGCCACCAGCAGAGAAGGGGGGGGACAGCCCCAGCATTTT. The chain is built from TRBV15 and TRBJ1-5; D may be TRBD1 (6 bases). The germline gives CDR1 LNHNV, CDR2 YYDKDF (reference sequence). The CDR3 contains 14 residues. V lost 0 bases and J 7 bases, leaving 10 bases between the germline ends.

The gene calls are TRBV5-1 and TRBJ2-7; D is possibly TRBD2 (7 bases). The CDR3 loop spans 15 amino acids. V shed 1 base and J shed 5 bases, with 16 bases lying between them. The germline V gene encodes CDR1 SGHRS and CDR2 YFSETQ. This CDR3 is CASSLWGAREDEQYF. CDR3 DNA: TGCGCCAGCAGCTTGTGGGGGGCCCGGGAGGACGAGCAGTACTTC.

V usage is TRBV15 and J usage is TRBJ2-7; 7 positions agree with TRBD1. The V and J ends lost 0 bases and 0 bases, in that order; junction bases with no gene match: 2. This CDR3 has 15 amino acids. CDR1 is LNHNV and CDR2 is YYDKDF in the germline V gene (reference sequence). This CDR3 is CATSRDAGGSYEQYF. The CDR3 DNA reads TGTGCCACCAGCAGAGATGCAGGGGGCTCCTACGAGCAGTACTTC.

The V gene is TRBV18, the J gene TRBJ2-1; TRBD2 might be the D (5 bases). Germline V gene sequence: CDR1 KGHSH, CDR2 LQKENI. The CDR3 is 11 amino acids. V lost 6 bases to trimming and J lost 12 bases, with 12 bases between them. In DNA form, the CDR3 reads TGTGCCAGCTCGGAACTAGTAGCGCAGTTCTTC. Translation: CASSELVAQFF. The full variable domain, its missing parts supplied by reference TRBV18 and TRBJ2-1, is NAGVMQNPRHLVRRRGQEARLRCSPMKGHSHVYWYRQLPEEGLKFMVYLQKENIIDESGMPKERFSAEFPKEGPSILRIQQVVRGDSAAYFCASSELVAQFFGPGTRLTVL.

The chain couples TRBV7-9 to TRBJ1-1; 11 nucleotides align to TRBD1. In germline, CDR1 is SEHNR, CDR2 FQNEAQ (reference sequence). V shed 3 bases and J 7 bases; nucleotides not matched to a gene: 1. The CDR3 contains 13 residues. CDR3 coding DNA: TGTGCCAGCAGCTTCGGGACAGGGGGTGAAGCTTTCTTT. This translates into CASSFGTGGEAFF.

The chain carries TRBV4-1 and TRBJ1-1, with TRBD1 as a possible D gene (6 bases). This CDR3 is 16 amino acids long. Trimming removed 4 bases from V and 3 bases from J, with 18 bases in between. CDR1 and CDR2 (germline): MGHRA, YSYEKL. In nucleotides, the CDR3 is TGCGCCAGCAGCCTCAAACAGACAGGTGTTGACACTGAAGCTTTCTTT. Translating it yields CASSLKQTGVDTEAFF.

The rearrangement uses TRBV11-3 and TRBJ1-1, with unresolved D. From germline, CDR1 is SGHNT and CDR2 YENEEA. This CDR3 contains 15 residues. The V end lost 7 bases, the J end lost 0 bases, and 15 bases lay between the germline ends. In DNA form, the CDR3 reads TGTGCCAGCAATATGTCGTGCGGGGTGAACACTGAAGCTTTCTTT. Encoded protein: CASNMSCGVNTEAFF. Complete variable domain (other parts from reference TRBV11-3 and TRBJ1-1): EAGVVQSPRYKIIEKKQPVAFWCNPISGHNTLYWYLQNLGQGPELLIRYENEEAVDDSQLPKDRFSAERLKGVDSTLKIQPAELGDSAVYLCASNMSCGVNTEAFFGQGTRLTVV.

CDR3 residues: CASSYGSGTGAGYTF. In DNA form, the CDR3 reads TGTGCCAGCAGCTACGGATCCGGGACAGGGGCCGGCTACACCTTC. The chain joins TRBV5-8 to TRBJ1-2; TRBD1 aligns across 10 bases. This CDR3 is built from 15 residues. Germline assignment: CDR1 SGHTS and CDR2 YDEGEE. The V segment lost 3 bases and the J segment 8 bases; nucleotides outside the gene matches: 10.